The clone carrying this TCR beta chain was picked up a small number of times. The antigen is undetermined. This sample was taken from a study of post-analysis software for immune sequencing data. In the study overall: Included among the disease courses, which were recorded for the cohort, were relapsing-remitting, secondary progressive and progressive-relapsing multiple sclerosis.

Findings and limits, study-wide: Controls significantly exceeded multiple sclerosis patients in normalized Chao1 diversity. Compared with controls, patients had more of about five TRBV segments, including TRBV5-6, TRBV5-1 and TRBV20-1. Co-batched samples clustered tightly together by F measure.

Germline CDR1 reads SGHRS; CDR2 reads YFSETQ. CDR3 length: 13 amino acids. With 3 bases removed from V and 5 bases from J, the gap between germline ends came to 9 bases. cDNA libraries of TCR beta carried unique molecular identifiers. The authors obtained roughly 500,000 cDNA molecules from approximately 0.95 to 9.8 million T cells. Using its own MiXCR run on the PCR reads, TCRdb lists one record per CDR3 protein. The sample shows about 500,000 distinct CDR3 sequences, around 40% of them seen only once. The V call is TRBV5-1, the J call TRBJ2-1; D ambiguous. The source material was blood. The TCR comes from a girl aged 10 to 17 with multiple sclerosis. The CDR3 spells CASSSSIHNEQFF. The DNA of the CDR3 is TGCGCCAGCAGCTCCTCCATACACAATGAGCAGTTCTTC.